This T cell receptor (beta chain) was sequenced during a study of T cells in Graves' hyperthyroidism and ophthalmopathy. Only a few counts were recorded for this clonotype. From RNA transcripts, TCR beta CDR3 regions were amplified. A set of HTBI primers served as the primers for a first-round RT-PCR of the TCR CDR3. From the multiplex PCR reads, TCRdb called clonotypes with MiXCR, one entry per CDR3 protein. The table shows about 510,000 distinct CDR3 sequences, with less than 15% occurring only once. The V gene lost 3 bases and the J gene lost 0 bases, with 9 bases spanning the gap. CDR1 and CDR2 from the germline V gene are SGHRS and YFSETQ. There are 14 residues in the CDR3.

V gene TRBV5-1 combines with J gene TRBJ1-1; no firm D call. This receptor was taken from a woman in her thirties or forties with Graves' hyperthyroidism. The sample comprised blood. The CDR3 DNA reads TGCGCCAGCAGCTCTGATGGGCTGAACACTGAAGCTTTCTTT. Its protein product is CASSSDGLNTEAFF.